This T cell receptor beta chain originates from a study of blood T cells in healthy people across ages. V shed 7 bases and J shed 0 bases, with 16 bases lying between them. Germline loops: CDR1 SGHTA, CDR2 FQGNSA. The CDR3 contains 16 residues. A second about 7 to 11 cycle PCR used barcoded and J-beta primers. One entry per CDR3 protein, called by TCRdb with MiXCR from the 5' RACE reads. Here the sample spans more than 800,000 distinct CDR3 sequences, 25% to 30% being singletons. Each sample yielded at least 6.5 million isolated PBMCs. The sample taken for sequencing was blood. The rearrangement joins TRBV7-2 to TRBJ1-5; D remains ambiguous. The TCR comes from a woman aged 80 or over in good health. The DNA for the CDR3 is TGTGCCAGCATCCACCCAGGCGGTTATAGCAATCAGCCCCAGCATTTT. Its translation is CASIHPGGYSNQPQHF.